Listed below are T cell receptor beta chains from one sample, sequenced in a study of blood T cell repertoires in COVID-19. TCRdb keeps only in-frame clones here, not all; method: immunoSEQ multiplex PCR. The sample gives about 240,000 clones, around 82% of which show up once; approximately 4.8% is in the top ten. The sequencing input was peripheral blood. These TCRs come from a woman aged 65 to 85 with acute or convalescent COVID-19. Each CDR3 is given with its conserved first and last residue. The D gene is left open where the match is weak. Rows may omit the clone size; those that give it use once, few, many or a size class.

CDR3aa,CDR3nt,abundance,v_gene,d_gene,j_gene
CASSIGTNYGYTF,TGTGCCAGTAGTATAGGCACAAACTATGGCTACACCTTC,NA,TRBV19,NA,TRBJ1-2
CASSYSTSRAGYGYTF,TGTGCCAGCAGTTACTCGACAAGCAGAGCAGGCTATGGCTACACCTTC,once,TRBV6-6,NA,TRBJ1-2
CASSPRTRDYGYTF,TGCGCCAGCAGCCCCAGGACCAGGGACTATGGCTACACCTTC,NA,TRBV5-1,NA,TRBJ1-2
CASGATGGTYGYTF,TGTGCTAGTGGAGCGACAGGGGGCACCTATGGCTACACCTTC,NA,TRBV12-5,TRBD1,TRBJ1-2
CATTGTGGNQPQHF,TGTGCCACCACCGGGACAGGGGGCAATCAGCCCCAGCATTTT,NA,TRBV10-3,TRBD1,TRBJ1-5
CASSPPGLAGDTQYF,TGTGCCAGCAGTCCCCCGGGACTAGCGGGAGATACGCAGTATTTT,NA,TRBV6-2/TRBV6-3,TRBD2,TRBJ2-3
CASSPRGQVAGYTF,TGTGCCAGCAGCCCTAGAGGACAGGTCGCTGGCTACACCTTC,NA,TRBV27,TRBD1,TRBJ1-2
CASSTGVWTEAFF,TGTGCCAGCAGTACAGGGGTTTGGACTGAAGCTTTCTTT,NA,TRBV28,TRBD1,TRBJ1-1
CASSYSGREHYGYTF,TGTGCCAGCAGTTACTCGGGCAGGGAACACTATGGCTACACCTTC,NA,TRBV6-6,NA,TRBJ1-2
CATSRARGLAGTSTDTQYF,TGTGCCACCAGCAGAGCAAGGGGACTAGCGGGAACTAGCACAGATACGCAGTATTTT,few,TRBV15,TRBD2,TRBJ2-3
CASSWTGVGGYTF,TGTGCCAGCAGCTGGACAGGGGTTGGCGGCTACACCTTC,few,TRBV5-6,TRBD1,TRBJ1-2
CAWSRTTSNTGELFF,TGTGCCTGGAGTAGGACTACTTCGAACACCGGGGAGCTGTTTTTT,once,TRBV30,NA,TRBJ2-2
CASSQVNPGGSGELFF,TGTGCCAGCAGCCAGGTGAACCCAGGGGGGTCGGGGGAGCTGTTTTTT,NA,TRBV4-2,NA,TRBJ2-2
CATSDGTVYNSPLHF,TGTGCCACCAGTGACGGGACAGTCTATAATTCACCCCTCCACTTT,few,TRBV24-1,TRBD1,TRBJ1-6
CASSPRDRIQETQYF,TGTGCCAGCTCACCCCGGGACAGGATCCAAGAGACCCAGTACTTC,once,TRBV18,TRBD1,TRBJ2-5
CASSLTTDTQYF,TGTGCCAGCAGCCTGACAACAGATACGCAGTATTTT,NA,TRBV3-1/TRBV3-2,NA,TRBJ2-3
CASRGFEDRVYYGYTF,TGTGCCAGTAGAGGTTTTGAAGACAGGGTTTACTATGGCTACACCTTC,NA,TRBV19,TRBD1,TRBJ1-2
CASSYSSTAVTEAFF,TGTGCCAGCAGTTACTCGTCGACAGCAGTCACTGAAGCTTTCTTT,NA,TRBV6-5,NA,TRBJ1-1
CATSDGDSRINYGYTF,TGTGCCACCAGTGATGGGGACAGCAGGATTAACTATGGCTACACCTTC,NA,TRBV24-1,TRBD1,TRBJ1-2
CASSPGQNYGYTF,TGTGCCAGCAGCCCGGGACAGAACTATGGCTACACCTTC,NA,TRBV14,TRBD1,TRBJ1-2
CASIPGGRKNTEAFF,TGTGCCAGCATCCCAGGGGGGAGGAAGAACACTGAAGCTTTCTTT,once,TRBV5-4,TRBD1,TRBJ1-1
CASSPMGQTYTF,TGTGCCAGCAGTCCGATGGGACAGACCTACACCTTC,NA,TRBV12-3/TRBV12-4,TRBD1,TRBJ1-2
CAISEARGQRAYEQYF,TGTGCCATCAGTGAGGCCCGGGGACAGCGCGCATACGAGCAGTACTTC,few,TRBV10-3,TRBD1,TRBJ2-7
CASSQDWGLAGESTDTQYF,TGCGCCAGCAGCCAAGATTGGGGACTAGCGGGTGAAAGCACAGATACGCAGTATTTT,NA,TRBV4-3,TRBD2,TRBJ2-3
CSASNRGRETQYF,TGCAGTGCTAGTAACAGGGGGAGAGAGACCCAGTACTTC,NA,TRBV20-1,TRBD1,TRBJ2-5
CASDKSYEQYF,TGTGCCAGCGACAAGTCCTACGAGCAGTACTTC,NA,TRBV21-1,NA,TRBJ2-7
CASSRLAGPHLGETQYF,TGTGCCAGCAGTCGACTAGCGGGGCCCCATCTGGGGGAGACCCAGTACTTC,NA,TRBV6-6,TRBD2,TRBJ2-5
CAIQPNRGNTEAFF,TGTGCCATACAACCTAACAGGGGAAACACTGAAGCTTTCTTT,NA,TRBV10-3,TRBD1,TRBJ1-1
CASSVSQGLNTEAFF,TGTGCCAGCAGCGTCAGTCAGGGATTGAACACTGAAGCTTTCTTT,NA,TRBV7-9,NA,TRBJ1-1
CASSGWVQGYGYTF,TGTGCCAGCAGTGGGTGGGTACAGGGCTATGGCTACACCTTC,NA,TRBV25-1,NA,TRBJ1-2
CASSEYADPGRETQYF,TGTGCCAGCAGTGAATATGCGGATCCGGGGAGGGAGACCCAGTACTTC,once,TRBV6-1,NA,TRBJ2-5
CAWSVLGGLMNTEAFF,TGTGCCTGGAGTGTACTAGGGGGCTTGATGAACACTGAAGCTTTCTTT,NA,TRBV30,TRBD1,TRBJ1-1
CASSKGQGQETQYF,TGTGCCAGCAGCAAGGGACAGGGGCAAGAGACCCAGTACTTC,few,TRBV27,TRBD1,TRBJ2-5
CASSLGTAPLSYEQYF,TGTGCCAGCAGCCTAGGGACAGCACCCCTCTCCTACGAGCAGTACTTC,NA,TRBV7-9,TRBD1,TRBJ2-7
CAILNPGQSSGNTIYF,TGTGCCATCTTGAACCCGGGACAGAGCTCTGGAAACACCATATATTTT,NA,TRBV10-3,TRBD1,TRBJ1-3
CASSTVAGDSNQPQHF,TGTGCCAGTAGTACCGTCGCGGGAGATAGCAATCAGCCCCAGCATTTT,few,TRBV19,NA,TRBJ1-5
CASIGLGDGYTF,TGTGCCAGCATTGGTCTAGGGGATGGCTACACCTTC,many,TRBV25-1,NA,TRBJ1-2
CASRASERGYTF,TGTGCCAGCAGAGCCTCAGAGCGTGGCTACACCTTC,once,TRBV2,NA,TRBJ1-2
CASTLLGSTNEKLFF,TGTGCCAGCACCCTCCTCGGGAGCACTAATGAAAAACTGTTTTTT,NA,TRBV6-5,NA,TRBJ1-4
CASRLPGLAENEQFF,TGCGCCAGCAGATTACCCGGACTAGCCGAGAATGAGCAGTTCTTC,NA,TRBV5-1,TRBD2,TRBJ2-1
CSVGDRMNGYTF,TGCAGCGTTGGTGACAGAATGAATGGCTACACCTTC,NA,TRBV29-1,NA,TRBJ1-2
CASSLAGSPSEAFF,TGTGCCAGCAGCCTAGCAGGGAGCCCCAGTGAAGCTTTCTTT,NA,TRBV7-9,NA,TRBJ1-1
CASSVGAVSNQPQHF,TGTGCCAGCAGCGTGGGGGCCGTAAGCAATCAGCCCCAGCATTTT,NA,TRBV5-6,NA,TRBJ1-5
CATSRPGQGTYEQYF,TGTGCCACCAGCAGGCCGGGACAGGGAACCTACGAGCAGTACTTC,once,TRBV15,TRBD1,TRBJ2-7
CASSLSGGGWDREGYTF,TGTGCCAGCAGCTTAAGTGGAGGAGGGTGGGACAGGGAAGGCTACACCTTC,once,TRBV7-2,TRBD1,TRBJ1-2
CASSYRTGVTEAFF,TGTGCCAGCAGTTATCGAACCGGGGTCACTGAAGCTTTCTTT,NA,TRBV6-5,NA,TRBJ1-1
CASSEERTGINYGYTF,TGTGCCAGCAGTGAGGAAAGGACAGGGATTAACTATGGCTACACCTTC,NA,TRBV2,TRBD1,TRBJ1-2
CASSERGSAGYGYTF,TGTGCCAGCAGTGAAAGAGGTTCCGCGGGCTATGGCTACACCTTC,NA,TRBV6-1,NA,TRBJ1-2
CASSIGGGLDTEAFF,TGTGCCAGTAGTATAGGCGGGGGGCTGGACACTGAAGCTTTCTTT,NA,TRBV19,NA,TRBJ1-1
CATSRQGKYGGYTF,TGTGCCACTTCCAGACAGGGAAAGTACGGTGGCTACACCTTC,NA,TRBV19,TRBD1,TRBJ1-2
CASSQRTGVRTGELFF,TGCGCCAGCAGCCAAAGGACAGGGGTTCGCACCGGGGAGCTGTTTTTT,once,TRBV4-3,TRBD1,TRBJ2-2